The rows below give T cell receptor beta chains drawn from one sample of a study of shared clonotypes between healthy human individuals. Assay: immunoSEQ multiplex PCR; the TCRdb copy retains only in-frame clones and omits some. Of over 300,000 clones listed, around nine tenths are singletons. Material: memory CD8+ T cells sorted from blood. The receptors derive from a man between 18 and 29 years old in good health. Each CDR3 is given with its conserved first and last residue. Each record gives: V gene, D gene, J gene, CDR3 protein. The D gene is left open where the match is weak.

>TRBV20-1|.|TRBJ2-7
CSARGTYEQYF
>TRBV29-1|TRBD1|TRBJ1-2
CSVAGQGAGGYTF
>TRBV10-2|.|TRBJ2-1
CASSESILGQFF
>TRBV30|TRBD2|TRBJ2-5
CAYKRENGETQYF
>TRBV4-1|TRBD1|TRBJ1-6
CASSQEAGGYISPLHF
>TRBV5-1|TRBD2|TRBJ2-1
CASSLGLAGGGPYNEQFF
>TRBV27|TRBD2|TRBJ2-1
CASTPLRRGGLIQFF
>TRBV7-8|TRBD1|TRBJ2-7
CASSTGTGFDEQYF
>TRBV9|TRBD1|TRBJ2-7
CASSVAQGASYEQYF
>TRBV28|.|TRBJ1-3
CASRRDRSTGNTIYF
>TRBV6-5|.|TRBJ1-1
CASSYQGVTEAFF
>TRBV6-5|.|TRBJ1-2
CATSQQGGNSGYTF
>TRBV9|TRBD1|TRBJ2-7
CASSGGTGFAYEQYF
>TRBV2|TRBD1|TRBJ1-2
CASSEGQEGYGYTF
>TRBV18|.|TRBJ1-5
CASSPPLMGASQPQHF
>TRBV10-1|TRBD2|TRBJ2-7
CASSDRGRGDEQYF
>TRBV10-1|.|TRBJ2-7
CASSDSPGLSSYEQYF
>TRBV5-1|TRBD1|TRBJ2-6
CASSWNRGSGANVLTF
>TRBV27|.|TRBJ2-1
CASSATGPDYNEQFF
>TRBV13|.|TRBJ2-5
CASSFNSETQYF